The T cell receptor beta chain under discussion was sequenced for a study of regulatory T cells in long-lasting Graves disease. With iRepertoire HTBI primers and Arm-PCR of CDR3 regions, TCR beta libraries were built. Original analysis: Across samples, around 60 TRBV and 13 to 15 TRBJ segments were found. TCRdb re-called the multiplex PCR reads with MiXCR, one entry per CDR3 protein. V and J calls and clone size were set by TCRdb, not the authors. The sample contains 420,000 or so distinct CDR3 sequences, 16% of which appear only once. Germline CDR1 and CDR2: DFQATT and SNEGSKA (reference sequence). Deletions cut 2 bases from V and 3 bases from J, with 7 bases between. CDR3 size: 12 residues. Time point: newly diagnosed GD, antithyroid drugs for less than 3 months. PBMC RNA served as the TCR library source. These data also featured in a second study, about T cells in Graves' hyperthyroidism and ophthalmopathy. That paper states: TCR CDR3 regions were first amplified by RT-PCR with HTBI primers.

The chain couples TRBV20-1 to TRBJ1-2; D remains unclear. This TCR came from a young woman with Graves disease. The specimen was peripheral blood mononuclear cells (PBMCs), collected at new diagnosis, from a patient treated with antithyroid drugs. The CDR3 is CSARRGHYGYTF. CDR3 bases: TGCAGTGCTAGACGAGGACACTATGGCTACACCTTC.